The T cell receptor beta chain described here comes from a study of cytomegalovirus exposure and HLA in healthy donors (dated by TCRdb to the late 2010s). Study-level background: An earlier analysis of roughly 570 of the donors reported 276 Gb of sequence data and about 120 million unique TCR beta sequences obtained from about 200 million T cells. Roughly 300 gigabases of sequencing data and 78 million or so unique TCR sequences were included in an early release covering 550 to 800 HLA-typed donors. Of the 300 to 450 genotyped donors, 65% to 90% were placed in the genetic ancestry cluster associated with self-reported Caucasian donors. The study aimed to test whether signatures of past pathogen exposure could be identified by cataloging public T cell receptors. The study used immunosequencing to profile the T cell repertoires of around 600 subjects and linked those repertoires to cytomegalovirus serostatus. Besides the first cohort of more than 650 subjects, a separate validation cohort made up of 90 to 150 different subjects was used. The study combined high-throughput TCR immunosequencing, statistical association of individual TCRs with disease status, and machine learning to predict cytomegalovirus infection status. To study patterns of TCR occurrence, a later analysis re-analyzed previously published TCR beta repertoires from around 670 donors and added high-resolution HLA genotyping. In the later analysis, no new phenotypic data were used to find candidate immune exposures; instead, reliance was placed on TCR beta sequences and their occurrence across donors. An earlier analysis of around 580 of the donors used high-throughput TCR beta sequencing to judge whether each TCR beta V gene segment behaved as functional or pseudogenic. Donor age, sex, ethnicity and CMV serostatus were collected together with the repertoire data. In a later genetic analysis, genome-wide SNP genotypes for about three fifths of the roughly 670 donors were used, and that subset was treated as a discovery cohort. Every discovery cohort repertoire had been produced on one sequencing platform. Both class I and class II loci were covered by HLA typing, at four-digit resolution. Typing coverage varied by locus: about 629-630 donors for A, B, C, DRB1 and DQB1; 522 for DQA1; more than 600 for DPA1; roughly 470 for DPB1. Five DR-DQ haplotypes were treated as single units for association and clustering because of strong linkage in the cohort. Among 300 to 500 genotyped donors of the cohort, an average of roughly 230,000 unique TCR beta nucleotide sequences was sequenced per donor, of which 15% to 20% were non-productive. What the study reported, not specific to this receptor: Sequencing depth was assumed to be roughly uniform across donors in the presence/absence analyses, though that assumption may not hold. The study listed 150 to 200 TCR beta chains as associated with cytomegalovirus. The sequencing pipeline was judged likely to have produced a cluster of highly shared sequence variants as a technical artifact. In a later analysis, most CMV-associated TCR beta chains were found to appear HLA-restricted, with HLA associations seemingly driven largely by CMV exposure. In a later analysis, HLA-associated TCR beta chains were found to be more clonally expanded and to have lower generation probabilities than equally common non-associated chains. According to a later genetic analysis, donors in an Asian-associated ancestry cluster had fewer N-insertions in productive TCRs than the approximately 650-donor mean. A later analysis associated roughly 17,000 TCR beta sequences with specific HLA alleles at a false discovery rate of 0.05. Three of the identified cytomegalovirus-associated TCR beta chains were confirmed in vitro to be specific for cytomegalovirus antigens. Because HLA typing was missing for some donors at each locus, association tests included only the typed subset. Because counts were too low, seventeen rarely observed V segments, including chromosome 9 orphons, were excluded from the earlier analysis of 500 to 700 of the donors. Linkage disequilibrium might explain the correlated functional status among segregating V segments, but an unknown experimental factor could not be ruled out. A further reported finding was that TCR beta sequences accurately predicted the HLA-A and HLA-B alleles for most subjects in the first cohort. According to a later analysis, TCR association rates differed among HLA loci, with DRB1 alleles showing the most associated TCRs and HLA-C alleles showing the fewest. The 87-base-pair reads could not distinguish some IMGT-functional V segments, including TRBV6-2 and TRBV6-3, so those segments were excluded. A later genetic analysis associated a missense DCLRE1C variant with V-gene and J-gene trimming of TCR beta chains, and an independent cohort replicated the association. When HLA alleles, especially DR and DQ, strongly co-occurred, attributing TCR associations to individual alleles was difficult. Most TCR sequences were observed very rarely across donors, whereas some public TCRs were present in many individuals. It was suggested by the authors that the approach could potentially be generalized to other disease states and immunological phenotypes. The cohort was sequenced for TCR beta chains only, and without alpha or paired-chain data the features that could be detected were limited. Cytomegalovirus status was reported to be diagnosed by the classifier with high specificity and sensitivity in both the original and validation cohorts. Immune exposure information for the cohort was limited to CMV serostatus. Several of the top co-occurrence clusters appeared to be linked to parvovirus B19, influenza, CMV and Epstein-Barr virus, according to a later analysis. In an earlier analysis of approximately 590 of the donors, most TCR beta V segments appeared in productive rearrangements about 87% or about 30% of the time, broadly matching IMGT annotations.

The cohort was made up of approximately 700 healthy bone marrow donors. All cohort members were sampled while nominally healthy, although unrecorded immune exposures were likely present. The donor tested CMV seropositive and was one of the 289 seropositive cohort members. A peripheral blood sample was provided by each donor, and peripheral blood mononuclear cells were used for TCR beta sequencing. The Qiagen DNeasy Blood Extraction Kit was used to extract genomic DNA from the blood cell samples. The CDR3 contains 14 residues, cysteine and phenylalanine counted. Only the CDR3 portion is preserved as DNA: 42 bases, with reading frame beginning at the first base. Via the germline V gene (reference sequence), CDR1 is LNHDA and CDR2 SQIVND. The junction shows trimming of 5 bases on V and 0 bases on J, plus 11 bases between the germline ends. To note about this clone: No antigen is known for it. No qualities accompany the bases; no much larger clone lies one base away.

The library was prepared using the immunoSEQ multiplex PCR assay. For the multiplex PCR, a mixture combining 60 forward primers for TCR Vbeta segments and 13 reverse primers for TCR Jbeta segments was used. A multiplex PCR assay on genomic DNA amplified the CDR3 region of rearranged TCR beta genes. The Illumina HiSeq System was used to sequence the amplified TCR beta libraries as 87-base-pair reads. Per the original workflow: Across the roughly 670 repertoires, a later analysis counted tens of millions of unique TCR beta chains, around 11 million of which were shared by at least two donors. A nearest-neighbor algorithm error-corrected the raw reads and collapsed the reads into unique sequences, merging closely related sequences to remove PCR and sequencing errors. CDR3 sequences were aligned to IMGT reference sequences to assign V, D and J gene segments. For a sequence to be retained, at least a six-nucleotide match to both a V gene segment and a J gene segment was required. A rearrangement was called productive if the CDR3 had no stop codons and remained in frame with V and J, and every other rearrangement was called non-productive. Following IMGT convention, CDR3 was defined as the stretch from the second conserved V-encoded cysteine up to the conserved J-encoded phenylalanine. The earlier analysis of around 640 of the donors excluded sequences that lacked an unambiguous match to a single V gene segment. An earlier analysis of roughly 590 of the donors called V segments functional above 56.7% productive rearrangements and segregating when the between-donor standard deviation exceeded 5%. A statistical classification framework was built for diagnosing cytomegalovirus status from the catalog of TCR beta chain sequences. In a later analysis, TCR nucleotide sequences were compared against IMGT/GENE-DB human TR gene sequences so that V and J genes could be assigned. Using the TCRdist pipeline, a later analysis assigned CDR3 sequences along with most-parsimonious VDJ recombination scenarios. In a later analysis, each TCR beta chain was defined by its CDR3 amino acid sequence together with its V-gene family, and reads without a unique V-gene family were excluded. To address suspected cross-contamination and a sequencing artifact, a later analysis removed roughly 640 highly shared, low-generation-probability nucleotide sequences. In a later analysis, a clonal expansion index for each public chain was calculated from normalized within-repertoire ranks of inferred template counts. In a later analysis, generation probabilities were computed with a VDJ recombination model fitted to out-of-frame rearrangements, and the resulting probabilities were checked against IGoR. In a later analysis, hypergeometric tests were used to score TCR-TCR, TCR-HLA and TCR-CMV co-occurrence, with a repertoire-size bias correction applied to TCR pairs. To estimate false discovery rates, a later analysis permuted the HLA or CMV assignments 20 times. In a later analysis, co-occurring TCRs were grouped using DBSCAN, with TCRdist sequence similarity added in when clustering inside HLA-allele-positive subsets. For co-occurrence clustering, repertoires with fewer than 30,000 or more than 120,000 public chains were excluded, along with about five repertoires with anomalous nucleotide sharing. Imported from immuneACCESS, the table was reduced by TCRdb to in-frame sequences with V and J called. These copies leave out some clones; in studies compared against another copy, an unresolved V gene accounts for under half, and the cause of the remainder is not known. V and J calls and clone size are copied from that table; D and trimming were computed from the DNA. In all, the sample holds some 100,000 clones, and 70% to 80% of those were seen once. Around 4% of the sample is held by the ten biggest clonotypes.

This clonotype was obtained from a female donor in good health and CMV-seropositive. Sequenced sample: PBMCs. The chain is assembled from TRBV19 and TRBJ2-7; a tentative D match to TRBD1 spans 6 bases. Here the CDR3 is given as CASSLTGSSYEQYF. The DNA reads TGTGCCAGTAGTTTAACAGGGAGCTCCTACGAGCAGTACTTC.